These T cell receptor beta chains were read from a single sample in a study of shared clonotypes between healthy human individuals. Sequencing used immunoSEQ multiplex PCR; TCRdb keeps in-frame clones, though not all of them. The table shows millions of clones, with more than 85% occurring only once. Source material: naive CD8+ T cells from PBMCs. The receptors derive from a man between 18 and 29 years old in good health. Some clones in this sample may be carry-over from other donors' samples. Each CDR3 is given with its conserved first and last residue. A D gene is named only where the DNA matches it firmly. Not all rows give a size; the values are once, few, many and, for expanded clones, a class.

j_call | cdr3_length | d_call | clone_size | v_call | cdr3_nt | cdr3_aa
TRBJ1-1 | 15 | NA | NA | TRBV7-9 | TGTGCCAGCAGCTTAGCGGAGGGATGGTGGACTGAAGCTTTCTTT | CASSLAEGWWTEAFF
TRBJ2-1 | 16 | TRBD2 | NA | TRBV7-8 | TGTGCCAGCAGCTCCTCGCTAGCGGGAGCTTACAATGAGCAGTTCTTC | CASSSSLAGAYNEQFF
TRBJ2-1 | 15 | NA | once | TRBV19 | TGTGCCAGTAGTATTACCAGCGGGCCGTACAATGAGCAGTTCTTC | CASSITSGPYNEQFF
TRBJ1-2 | 15 | TRBD1 | NA | TRBV4-3 | TGCGCCAGCAGCCAAGTTCTCGGGACAGAGTATGGCTACACCTTC | CASSQVLGTEYGYTF
TRBJ1-2 | 13 | TRBD1 | NA | TRBV6-1 | TGTGCCAGCAGTGAAGGAGGTGACAGGGGTTACACCTTC | CASSEGGDRGYTF
TRBJ2-7 | 13 | NA | NA | TRBV7-2 | TGTGCCAGCAGCTTAGCGGTGGGGGGCGAGCAGTACTTC | CASSLAVGGEQYF
TRBJ2-7 | 13 | TRBD1 | NA | TRBV7-9 | TGTGCCAGCTGCGACAGGGGGCGTTCCGAGCAGTACTTC | CASCDRGRSEQYF
TRBJ1-1 | 12 | NA | NA | TRBV5-4 | TGTGCCAGCAGCTTTCAGAACACTGAAGCTTTCTTT | CASSFQNTEAFF
TRBJ2-2 | 16 | NA | once | TRBV5-1 | TGCGCCAGCAGCTTGGACCGACCACCTTCGACAGGGGAGCTGTTTTTT | CASSLDRPPSTGELFF
TRBJ1-1 | 14 | NA | NA | TRBV19 | TGTGCCAGTAGTAGCCGGGGGCACAGCCTTGAGGCTTTCTTT | CASSSRGHSLEAFF
TRBJ2-3 | 16 | NA | NA | TRBV9 | TGTGCCAGCAGCGCATCGACAGGAAAGAGCACAGATACGCAGTATTTT | CASSASTGKSTDTQYF
TRBJ2-3 | 19 | TRBD1 | once | TRBV28 | TGTGCCAGCAGTTTACCCGACAGGGTTAGAAGTAAGATCGCAGATACGCAGTATTTT | CASSLPDRVRSKIADTQYF
TRBJ2-1 | 15 | TRBD2 | NA | TRBV27 | TGTGCCAGCAGGCTAGCGGGAGGGCCATACAATGAGCAGTTCTTC | CASRLAGGPYNEQFF
TRBJ2-7 | 14 | NA | NA | TRBV6-5 | TGTGCCAGCAGGCTGCAAGGATCACACTACGAGCAGTACTTC | CASRLQGSHYEQYF
TRBJ2-3 | 17 | NA | NA | TRBV9 | TGTGCCAGCAGCCACCCCACGACGACTAGTGGGAGAGATACGCAGTATTTT | CASSHPTTTSGRDTQYF
TRBJ2-7 | 15 | NA | once | TRBV15 | TGTGCCACCAGCAGAGAAGGGGGAGGGTGGGACGAGCAGTACTTC | CATSREGGGWDEQYF